The entry that follows covers one T cell receptor beta chain sequence. Its cognate antigen is unknown. The sample originates from a study of cytomegalovirus exposure and HLA in healthy donors. Turning to the study itself: Both the approximately 120 validation repertoires and the 666 first-cohort repertoires used the same platform, as reported by a later analysis.

Study findings and constraints: According to a later analysis, TCR clusters from the first cohort tended to co-occur in the roughly 130 validation repertoires.

Data came from immunoSEQ multiplex PCR; TCRdb stores just in-frame clones and leaves some out. The data show 110,000 or so clones, around 88% seen once. This TCR was recovered from a man aged 18 to 35 in good health and CMV-seronegative. Source material: PBMCs.

CDR3 coding DNA: TGTGCCAGCAGCCCTACCGCGGGAGCAGTTTACAATGAGCAGTTCTTC. Its protein product is CASSPTAGAVYNEQFF. The J gene is TRBJ2-1, the V gene TRBV7-9, with 7 bases that match TRBD2. J lost 4 bases, V lost 5 bases, and 11 bases had no gene match. The CDR3 totals 16 residues. Germline-derived CDR1 and CDR2 are SEHNR and FQNEAQ (reference sequence).